One and the same sample provided the 13 T cell receptor beta chains below, sequenced in a study of T cell responses to AZD1222 COVID-19 vaccine. Profiling relied on immunoSEQ multiplex PCR, and the TCRdb table lists in-frame clones only, not all of them. The table has around 140,000 clones, approximately 94% seen once. Sequencing used peripheral blood, obtained on day 0 of AZD1222 vaccination. Every receptor here comes from an adult in good health.

This clone was counted a few times. At one end the junction does not follow the germline gene, possibly because of a read error. The rearrangement uses TRBV10-3 and TRBJ1-1; the D is unclear. This CDR3 has 12 residues. The germline CDR1 and CDR2 sequences are ENHRY and SYGVKD. CDR3 in amino acids: CAIRGVNTEAFF. The DNA of the CDR3 is TGTGCCATCAGGGGAGTGAATACTGAAGCTTTCTTT.

V gene TRBV7-9 combines with J gene TRBJ2-7; D is perhaps TRBD1 (6 bases). The germline CDR1 and CDR2 sequences are SEHNR and FQNEAQ (reference sequence). V was clipped by 3 bases and J by 2 bases, with 17 bases between them. The CDR3 has 16 residues. The CDR3 here is CASSFARQGNTYEQYF. CDR3 DNA sequence: TGTGCCAGCAGCTTTGCCCGGCAGGGGAATACCTACGAGCAGTACTTC. The entire variable domain, with the rest obtained from reference TRBV7-9 and TRBJ2-7, is as follows: DTGVSQNPRHKITKRGQNVTFRCDPISEHNRLYWYRQTLGQGPEFLTYFQNEAQLEKSRLLSDRFSAERPKGSFSTLEIQRTEQGDSAMYLCASSFARQGNTYEQYFGPGTRLTVT.

The rearrangement links TRBV9 to TRBJ1-1, with D unclear. The germline V gene has CDR1 SGDLS and CDR2 YYNGEE. The CDR3 length is 14 residues. The V end was cut by 5 bases, the J end by 0 bases, with 11 bases between. The CDR3: CASSSGGMNTEAFF. In DNA, the CDR3 is TGTGCCAGCAGTTCAGGAGGGATGAACACTGAAGCTTTCTTT.

The chain uses TRBV28 and TRBJ2-3; TRBD2 agrees at 9 bases. CDR1 and CDR2 (germline): MDHEN, SYDVKM. This CDR3 is 19 amino acids long. Trimming removed 5 bases from V and 3 bases from J; junction bases left unmatched: 18. The CDR3 DNA reads as TGTGCCAGCAGTCCACTTGTAGCGGCTAGCGGGGATCAAACAGATACGCAGTATTTT. Encoded protein: CASSPLVAASGDQTDTQYF.

V usage is TRBV27 and J usage is TRBJ2-1; 12 bases map to TRBD2. CDR1 is MNHEY, CDR2 SMNVEV, per germline (reference sequence). The CDR3 has 17 amino acids. Trimming at V came to 2 bases and at J to 7 bases, leaving 9 bases not matched to a gene. The CDR3 spells CASSLNWGLAGGNEQFF. In DNA form, the CDR3 reads TGTGCCAGCAGTTTAAATTGGGGCCTAGCGGGGGGGAATGAGCAGTTCTTC.

This sequence joins TRBV6-5 and TRBJ2-4; 7 bases match TRBD1. The CDR3 runs to 14 residues. With 10 bases clipped from V and 6 bases from J, the junction kept 12 bases outside the gene matches. Germline V gene sequence: CDR1 MNHEY, CDR2 SVGAGI. The CDR3 coding sequence is TGTGCCACCCAATCCGGGACAGCAAGAAACATTCAGTACTTC. This encodes CATQSGTARNIQYF.

The genes are TRBV10-3 and TRBJ2-7, with 10 bases lining up with TRBD1. Trimming at V came to 9 bases and at J to 5 bases, leaving 1 base not matched to a gene. CDR1 and CDR2 (germline): ENHRY, SYGVKD. This CDR3 comprises 11 residues. CDR3: CAIGQGDEQYF. CDR3 nucleotides: TGTGCCATTGGACAGGGGGACGAGCAGTACTTC.

The sample holds one count of this clone. The chain employs TRBV5-1 and TRBJ2-5; 7 positions agree with TRBD1. This CDR3 comprises 15 residues. V lost 8 bases and J lost 4; bases outside the gene matches: 14. Germline CDR1 is SGHRS and CDR2 is YFSETQ. CDR3 nucleotides: TGCGCCAGTCTCCAGGGGGTAGCAGGGGGAGAGACCCAGTACTTC. Protein sequence: CASLQGVAGGETQYF.

The chain employs TRBV12-3 or TRBV12-4 and TRBJ1-4, with no clear D. Trimming left V 6 bases short and J 3 bases short, with 5 bases between. The CDR3 covers 12 residues. CDR3 sequence reads: CASRGSNEKLFF. The CDR3 DNA follows: TGTGCCAGCAGGGGTTCTAATGAAAAACTGTTTTTT.

The chain is built from TRBV5-4 and TRBJ2-1; TRBD2 is a possible D gene (6 bases). V was cut by 4 bases and J by 3 bases, with 17 bases left in between. The CDR3 contains 16 residues. CDR1 and CDR2 (germline): SGHNT, YYREEE (reference sequence). The CDR3 DNA reads as TGTGCCAGCAGCCTGGGAGGAGAGGCTGGCTACAATGAGCAGTTCTTC. This encodes CASSLGGEAGYNEQFF.

The gene calls are TRBV10-1 and TRBJ2-1, with 8 nucleotides matching TRBD2. The CDR3 contains 16 residues. V dropped 2 bases and J dropped 7; count of bases not matched to a gene: 10. CDR1 WNHNN and CDR2 SYGVQD come from the germline V gene (reference sequence). The CDR3: CASSENRGGLGNEQFF. The CDR3 DNA reads as TGCGCCAGCAGTGAGAACCGGGGGGGCCTAGGGAATGAGCAGTTCTTC.

The rearrangement links TRBV19 to TRBJ1-5, with 7 bases matching TRBD1. The CDR3 totals 17 residues. Unmatched junction bases numbered 9, after V lost 4 bases and J lost 0 bases. Germline lookup yields CDR1 LNHDA and CDR2 SQIVND (reference sequence). In nucleotides, the CDR3 is TGTGCCAGTAGTAGATACCGGGACAGCAATAGCAATCAGCCCCAGCATTTT. This translates into CASSRYRDSNSNQPQHF.

This chain links TRBV18 with TRBJ2-2; D is undetermined. Germline V CDR1 and CDR2: KGHSH, LQKENI. Trimming shortened V by 5 bases and J by 6 bases, and 10 bases separated the two germline ends. This CDR3 spans 13 amino acids. The CDR3 DNA is TGTGCCAGCTCAATGTTGTCTTCCGGGGAGCTGTTTTTT. It is translated as CASSMLSSGELFF. The whole variable domain, remainder taken from reference TRBV18 and TRBJ2-2, is NAGVMQNPRHLVRRRGQEARLRCSPMKGHSHVYWYRQLPEEGLKFMVYLQKENIIDESGMPKERFSAEFPKEGPSILRIQQVVRGDSAAYFCASSMLSSGELFFGEGSRLTVL.